The source of this T cell receptor (beta chain) is a study of blood T cell repertoires in COVID-19. Study processing details: From reference gene primer amplification, estimates of nucleated cell counts were derived. Repertoires were generated with immunoSEQ multiplex PCR, while TCRdb's copy carries only in-frame clones and drops some. V and J calls plus clone size are reproduced from that table; the DNA served to infer D and trimming. The table records around 370,000 clones, about 88% of them present only once. All enrollees were roughly 18 to 95 years old and from roughly 26 US areas. Recovered Cohort 3 donors showed two negative PCRs, clearance, or symptom resolution. The CDR3 spans 14 residues. The V gene's germline CDR1 is MNHEY and CDR2 SMNVEV (reference sequence). The V end was cut by 5 bases, the J end by 6 bases, with 16 bases between.

This sequence originates from a woman aged 18-29 years who had recovered from COVID-19. Sequences were obtained from PBMCs or T cells enriched from blood (not recorded which). V and J are TRBV27 and TRBJ1-1, with D tentatively TRBD1 (6 bases). CDR3 bases: TGTGCCAGCAGTCCCGGACAGTGGATCCCTGAAGCTTTCTTT. Encoded protein: CASSPGQWIPEAFF.